The 5 T cell receptor gamma chains below all came from one sample that was sequenced in a study of Vδ1+ human thymocytes. For these receptors, no antigen is known. Extracted RNA was reverse transcribed into cDNA. Multiplex PCR used pooled V-gene forward primers and a constant-region reverse primer to amplify CDR3s. TCRdb re-processed the multiplex PCR reads using CATT. Among approximately 9,400 gamma-chain clones, around three fifths were seen once, and the ten largest hold roughly 1.4%. Overall study findings and caveats: In the thymus, TRG and TRD repertoires looked highly polyclonal with Gaussian CDR3 lengths.

Sequenced material: Vdelta1+ gamma-delta thymocytes from the thymus. The sample's subset: FACS-sorted CD3+ TCRalphabeta- TCRVdelta1+ TCRVdelta2- thymocytes. All receptors come from a girl under three years old who had congenital heart surgery.

V is TRGV4 and J is TRGJ1 or TRGJ2. The J gene, absent from TCRdb, was called here by matching the DNA to germline. Germline V gene sequence: CDR1 EGSTGY, CDR2 YDSYTSSV. With 0 bases clipped from V and 5 bases from J, the junction kept 10 bases outside the gene matches. This CDR3 spans 15 amino acids. CDR3 region: CATWDGPGLDYKKLF. CDR3 bases: TGTGCCACCTGGGATGGGCCAGGTTTGGATTATAAGAAACTCTTT.

This chain connects TRGV4 to TRGJP2. TCRdb leaves out the J gene; it was filled in here by matching the DNA to germline. The CDR3 loop spans 15 amino acids. V shed 0 bases and J 4 bases; nucleotides not matched to a gene: 5. The germline V gene has CDR1 EGSTGY and CDR2 YDSYTSSV. CDR3 coding DNA: TGTGCCACCTGGGATGGGATTTTTAGTGATTGGATCAAGACGTTT. It yields the protein CATWDGIFSDWIKTF.

The V gene is TRGV3, the J gene TRGJ1 or TRGJ2. TCRdb carries no J gene annotation; the J gene was assigned here by matching the DNA with germline. The germline V gene encodes CDR1 VTNTFY and CDR2 YDVSTARD (reference sequence). CDR3 length: 14 residues. V was pared by 1 base and J by 4 bases, with 7 bases of the junction left unmatched. CDR3 nucleotides: TGTGCCACCTGGGACAGATCTATGTATTATAAGAAACTCTTT. Its translation: CATWDRSMYYKKLF.

The rearrangement uses TRGV2 and TRGJ1 or TRGJ2. No J gene was available from TCRdb, and it was assigned here by a germline match of the DNA. The CDR3 has 14 residues. In germline, CDR1 is EGSNGY, CDR2 YDSYNSKV. Trimming removed 2 bases from V and 0 bases from J; junction bases left unmatched: 4. CDR3 amino acids: CATWDDLNYYKKLF. CDR3 coding DNA: TGTGCCACCTGGGACGACCTGAATTATTATAAGAAACTCTTT.

The V gene is TRGV9, the J gene TRGJ1 or TRGJ2. Trimming at V came to 9 bases and at J to 13 bases, leaving 12 bases not matched to a gene. The CDR3 has 10 residues. Germline lookup yields CDR1 GITISATS and CDR2 ISYDGTV (reference sequence). Here the CDR3 DNA reads TGTGCCTTGGGGTCTCGGGGAAAACTCTTT. Encoded protein: CALGSRGKLF.